Below are 20 T cell receptor beta chains sequenced from a single sample in a study of tumor and adjacent non-tumor tissue in lung cancer. RNA was extracted from bulk tissue without any cell sorting. Distant lung tissue was collected more than 3 cm away from the tumor edge. Three rounds of nested PCR, following a modified ARM-PCR protocol, produced the TCRbeta library. From the multiplex PCR reads, TCRdb called clonotypes with MiXCR, one entry per CDR3 protein. Seen here are more than 85,000 distinct CDR3 sequences, over 55% observed once, and the top ten hold under 20%. The source material was distant non-tumor lung tissue. The origin of the receptors is a man in his fifties or sixties with non-small cell lung cancer.

To note about this clonotype: It may be a read error: a sequence one base away is much more abundant. The gene calls are TRBV10-2 and TRBJ1-2; possible D gene TRBD1, 5 bases. Per the germline V gene, CDR1 is WSHSY and CDR2 is SAAADI. The CDR3 is 14 amino acids. The V end was cut by 10 bases, the J end by 2 bases, with 17 bases between. In DNA form, the CDR3 reads TGCGCCACCACGGAAACGGGGCGGAACTATGGCTACACCTTC. This codes for CATTETGRNYGYTF.

J is TRBJ2-3 and V is TRBV2; D remains unclear. Per the germline V gene, CDR1 is SNHLY and CDR2 is FYNNEI. Trimming took off 7 bases at V and 2 bases at J, with 10 bases between the two ends. CDR3 length: 13 residues. CDR3 loop: CASTQDLTDTQYF. Here the CDR3 DNA reads TGTGCCAGCACTCAGGACCTCACAGATACGCAGTATTTT.

In this sample, this clonotype turned up a few times. A much larger clone differs by one base, so this may be a read error. This chain links TRBV12-3 or TRBV12-4 with TRBJ2-1; 14 positions match TRBD2. This CDR3 has 15 residues. The CDR3 protein is CTSSIGLAGGGEQFF. Written as DNA, the CDR3 is TGTACCAGCAGTATAGGACTAGCGGGAGGAGGGGAGCAGTTCTTC.

This clonotype was observed once. One junction end disagrees with the germline gene, perhaps due to a read error. V gene TRBV4-2 combines with J gene TRBJ1-6; no clear D. Germline lookup yields CDR1 LGHNA and CDR2 YNFKEQ. The CDR3 is made up of 12 amino acids. CDR3 nucleotide sequence: TGTGACAGCAGCCATCTAAATTCACCCCTCCACTTT. This codes for CDSSHLNSPLHF.

Comments on this clonotype: Germline and junction disagree at one end, which may indicate a read error. The gene calls are TRBV20-1 and TRBJ1-2; D remains ambiguous. CDR1 is DFQATT, CDR2 SNEGSKA, per germline (reference sequence). The CDR3 covers 13 residues. The CDR3 bases are TGCAGTGCAAGTTTGACCTCAAACTATGGCCACACCTTC. Protein: CSASLTSNYGHTF.

This clonotype has just one count. One base away lies a much larger clone, so this may be a sequencing read error. The chain recombines TRBV20-1 with TRBJ2-1, with D possibly being TRBD2 (6 bases). This CDR3 has 15 residues. Germline V gives CDR1 DFQATT, CDR2 SNEGSKA (reference sequence). The CDR3 spells CSARDLRGSYNEKFF. DNA for the CDR3: TGCAGTGCTAGAGATCTACGGGGGTCCTACAATGAGAAGTTCTTC.

To note about this clonotype: Since the CDR3 does not end with the conserved phenylalanine or tryptophan, this likely comes from a read error. The chain carries TRBV11-2 and TRBJ2-2; the match to TRBD2 covers 12 bases. CDR1 and CDR2 from the germline V gene are SGHAT and FQNNGV. This CDR3 region has 19 residues. The CDR3 protein is CASSFRASGGETNTEELFI. CDR3 nucleotide sequence: TGTGCCAGCAGCTTTCGGGCTAGCGGGGGGGAAACCAACACCGAGGAGCTGTTTATT.

As for this clonotype: An end of the junction does not agree with germline; a read error may underlie this. This chain links TRBV11-3 with TRBJ1-1; D is unresolved. From germline, CDR1 is SGHNT and CDR2 YENEEA. CDR3 length equals 11 residues. CDR3 sequence (DNA): TGTGTCAGCAACCTGAACACTGAAGCTTTCTTT. It specifies CVSNLNTEAFF.

This clonotype was found many times. The chain couples TRBV7-8 to TRBJ1-2; maybe TRBD1 (6 bases). CDR1 SGHVS and CDR2 FQNEAQ come from the germline V gene. The CDR3 runs to 12 residues. Trimming pared 3 bases from V and 6 bases from J, leaving 8 bases between. CDR3 DNA sequence: TGTGCCAGCAGCTTGGGGGCGGATGGCTACACCTTC. Amino acid sequence: CASSLGADGYTF.

This clonotype came up many times. The chain is built from TRBV6-5 and TRBJ1-5; 10 bases are a match to TRBD1. CDR3 length: 14 residues. Germline-derived CDR1 and CDR2 are MNHEY and SVGAGI. Trimming took 10 bases from V and 6 from J; bases not matched to a gene: 9. The CDR3 DNA is TGTGCCACCAGACAGGGGGCGCTCGGTCAGCCCCAGCATTTT. Protein product: CATRQGALGQPQHF.

V gene TRBV11-2 combines with J gene TRBJ2-1; 8 bases agree with TRBD2. This CDR3 comprises 15 residues. Per the germline V gene, CDR1 is SGHAT and CDR2 is FQNNGV. Trimming took 5 bases from V and 8 from J; bases not matched to a gene: 11. The CDR3 DNA reads TGTGCCAGCAGCCGTCAACTAGCGGCAAGTGATGAGCAGTTCTTC. Protein: CASSRQLAASDEQFF.

CDR3 residues: CASRGGDRDHRPQHF. The CDR3 DNA follows: TGTGCCAGCAGGGGGGGGGACAGGGATCATCGGCCCCAGCATTTT. The rearrangement joins TRBV28 to TRBJ1-5, with 9 nucleotides matching TRBD1. This CDR3 contains 15 residues. Trimming took 6 bases from V and 9 from J; bases not matched to a gene: 12. CDR1 is MDHEN, CDR2 SYDVKM, per germline.

The chain is built from TRBV9 and TRBJ1-3; D unclear. With 1 base removed from V and 7 bases from J, the gap between germline ends came to 9 bases. The germline gives CDR1 SGDLS, CDR2 YYNGEE. This CDR3 is 13 amino acids long. Here the CDR3 DNA reads TGTGCCAGCAGCGTAACTTCATGCAACACCATATATTTT. It codes for CASSVTSCNTIYF.

Only a few counts were recorded for this clonotype. This may arise from a read error, as a much more abundant clone is one base away. The chain links TRBV12-3 or TRBV12-4 to TRBJ2-1, with TRBD2 matching 7 bases. J was trimmed by 5 bases and V by 3 bases; bases with no gene match: 10. The CDR3 contains 16 residues. The CDR3 reads CASSFPRSGRDNEQFF. In nucleotides, the CDR3 is TGTGCCAGCAGTTTTCCGAGGTCGGGGAGGGACAATGAGCAGTTCTTC.

Remarks on this clonotype: A much bigger clone sits one base away, suggesting this may be a read error. The chain employs TRBV5-4 and TRBJ2-2; perhaps TRBD2 as D (5 bases). The CDR3 is 15 amino acids. Germline CDR1 is SGHNT and CDR2 is YYREEE (reference sequence). The DNA for the CDR3 is TGTGCCAGCAGCTTGTGGACCACGAACACCGGGGAGCTGTCTTTT. Amino acid sequence: CASSLWTTNTGELSF.

Worth noting for this clonotype: The conserved final phenylalanine or tryptophan is absent from the CDR3, which likely points to a read error. The V call is TRBV11-2, the J call TRBJ2-5, with D tentatively TRBD2 (5 bases). The CDR3 is 15 residues long. Germline assignment: CDR1 SGHAT and CDR2 FQNNGV. In DNA form, the CDR3 reads TGTGCCAGCAGTTTAGTCCCCTCAGGAGGAGAGACCCAGTACATC. It yields the protein CASSLVPSGGETQYI.

As for this clonotype: A read error may produce the germline difference seen at one junction end. V is TRBV6-5 and J is TRBJ2-1; the D gene is possibly TRBD2 (5 bases). Germline V gene lookup returns CDR1 MNHEY and CDR2 SVGAGI. The length of the CDR3 is 16 residues. The CDR3 DNA sequence: TGTGCCAGCAGAAACAACCGGGATCTTGGTTTCGGTGAGCAGCTCTTC. Amino acids: CASRNNRDLGFGEQLF.

This clonotype has ten or more counts. The chain joins TRBV20-1 to TRBJ1-1; unclear D gene. Germline V gene sequence: CDR1 DFQATT, CDR2 SNEGSKA (reference sequence). The CDR3 runs to 12 residues. The V gene lost 5 bases and the J gene lost 7 bases, with 14 bases spanning the gap. The CDR3, as DNA: TGCAGTGCTGACCCTTCAGAGGTTGAAGCTTTCTTT. This translates into CSADPSEVEAFF.

CDR3 DNA sequence: TGCGCCAGCAGCTTGGCCGGGGAGACCCAGTACTTC. This gives the protein CASSLAGETQYF. The chain is built from TRBV5-1 and TRBJ2-5; D gene uncertain. The CDR3 runs 12 residues. CDR1 is SGHRS and CDR2 is YFSETQ in the germline V gene. Trimming removed 0 bases at V and 5 bases at J, with 5 bases between.

The gene calls are TRBV29-1 and TRBJ2-2; 9 nucleotides align to TRBD2. Germline V gives CDR1 SQVTM, CDR2 ANQGSEA. The CDR3 contains 16 residues. The ends lost 8 bases at V and 0 bases at J; junction bases unmatched: 10. The CDR3 DNA reads as TGCAGCCTGTATGGGACTAGCCGAACGAACACCGGGGAGCTGTTTTTT. This encodes CSLYGTSRTNTGELFF.